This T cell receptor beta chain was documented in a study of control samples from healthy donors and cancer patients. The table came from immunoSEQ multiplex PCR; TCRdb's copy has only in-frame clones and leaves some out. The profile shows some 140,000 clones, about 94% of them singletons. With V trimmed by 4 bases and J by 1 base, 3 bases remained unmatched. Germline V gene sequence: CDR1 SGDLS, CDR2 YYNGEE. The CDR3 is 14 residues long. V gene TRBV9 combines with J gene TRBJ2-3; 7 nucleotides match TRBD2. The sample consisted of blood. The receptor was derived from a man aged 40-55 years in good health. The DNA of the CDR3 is TGTGCCAGCAGCCCAAGCGGGGGCACAGATACGCAGTATTTT. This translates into CASSPSGGTDTQYF.